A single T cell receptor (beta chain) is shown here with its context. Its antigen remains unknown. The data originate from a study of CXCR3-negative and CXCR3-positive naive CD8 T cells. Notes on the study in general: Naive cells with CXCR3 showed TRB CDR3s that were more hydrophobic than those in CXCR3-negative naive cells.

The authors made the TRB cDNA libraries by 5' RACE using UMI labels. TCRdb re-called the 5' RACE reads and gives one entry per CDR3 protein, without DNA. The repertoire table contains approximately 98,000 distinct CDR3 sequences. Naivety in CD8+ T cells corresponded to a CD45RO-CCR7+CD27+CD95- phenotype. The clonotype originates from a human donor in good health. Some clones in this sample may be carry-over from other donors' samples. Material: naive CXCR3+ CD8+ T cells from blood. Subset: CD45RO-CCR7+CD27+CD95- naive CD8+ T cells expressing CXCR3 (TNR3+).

This chain's CDR3 is CASRDWLAGAYNEQFF. This chain links TRBV27 with TRBJ2-1; TCRdb lists TRBD2, though no DNA is available to test this call. Germline V CDR1 and CDR2: MNHEY, SMNVEV (reference sequence). The CDR3 is made up of 16 amino acids.